This TCR beta chain is drawn from a study of cytomegalovirus exposure and HLA in healthy donors. Study-wide results and caveats: 150 to 200 TCR beta chains were listed as cytomegalovirus-associated. Reported findings show TCR beta sequences accurately forecast HLA-A and HLA-B alleles in most subjects. A later analysis linked a missense variant in DCLRE1C to the trimming of TCR beta V and J genes.

Recording of this donor's CMV serostatus was not done. In the PCR, 60 Vbeta and 13 Jbeta primers were used. Assay used: immunoSEQ multiplex PCR; TCRdb lists only in-frame clones, some missing. The repertoire holds 75,000 to 90,000 clones, with roughly four fifths as singletons. The V gene lost 4 bases and the J gene lost 0 bases, with 12 bases spanning the gap. The germline V gene has CDR1 WNHNN and CDR2 SYGVQD (reference sequence). CDR3 length equals 15 residues. This clone has more than one count but fewer than ten. The antigen is not known. The chain joins TRBV10-1 to TRBJ1-1; D not certain. The TCR comes from a human donor in good health. The sample comprised PBMCs. The CDR3: CASSVSLGMNTEAFF. CDR3 DNA sequence: TGCGCCAGCAGTGTATCTTTGGGCATGAACACTGAAGCTTTCTTT.